This T cell receptor (beta chain) was sequenced in a study of T-cell memory formation after mild COVID-19. TCRdb used MiXCR to reprocess the 5' RACE reads, holding one entry per CDR3 protein. Among about 130,000 distinct CDR3 sequences listed, less than 6.5% were seen once. Germline CDR1 reads KGHSY; CDR2 reads FQNENV. Trimming cost V 7 bases and J 6 bases; bases outside gene matches: 19. The CDR3 is made up of 17 amino acids. This rearrangement joins TRBV16 to TRBJ1-2; 8 bases fit TRBD1. The receptor was derived from an adult woman who had mild COVID-19 (a few samples of this study predate the infection). Cell type and time point are not known. Sequencing was carried out using PBMCs or a T cell subset sorted from them (not recorded which). CDR3 sequence: CASIEGTGQTKTDGYTF. The CDR3 region has the DNA TGTGCCAGCATAGAAGGGACAGGTCAAACCAAAACGGATGGCTACACCTTC. Using reference TRBV16 and TRBJ1-2 for the parts outside the CDR3, the full variable domain is GEEVAQTPKHLVRGEGQKAKLYCAPIKGHSYVFWYQQVLKNEFKFLISFQNENVFDETGMPKERFSAKCLPNSPCSLEIQATKLEDSAVYFCASIEGTGQTKTDGYTFGSGTRLTVV.